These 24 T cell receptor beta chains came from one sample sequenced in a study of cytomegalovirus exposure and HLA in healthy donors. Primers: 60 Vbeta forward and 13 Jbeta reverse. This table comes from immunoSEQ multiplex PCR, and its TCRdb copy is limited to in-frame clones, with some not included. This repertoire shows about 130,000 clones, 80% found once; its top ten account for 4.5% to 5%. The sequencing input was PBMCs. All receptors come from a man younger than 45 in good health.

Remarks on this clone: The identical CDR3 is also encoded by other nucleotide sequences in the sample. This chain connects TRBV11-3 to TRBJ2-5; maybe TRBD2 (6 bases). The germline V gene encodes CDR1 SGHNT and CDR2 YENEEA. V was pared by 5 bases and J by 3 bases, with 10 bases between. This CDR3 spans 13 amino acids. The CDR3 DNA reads TGTGCCAGCAGCGGTAGCGGCAAAGAGACCCAGTACTTC. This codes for CASSGSGKETQYF.

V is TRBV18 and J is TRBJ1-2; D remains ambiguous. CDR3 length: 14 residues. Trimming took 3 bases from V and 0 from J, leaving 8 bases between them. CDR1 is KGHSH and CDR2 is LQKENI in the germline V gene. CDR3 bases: TGTGCCAGCTCACCTCCGGGAGCTAACTATGGCTACACCTTC. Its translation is CASSPPGANYGYTF.

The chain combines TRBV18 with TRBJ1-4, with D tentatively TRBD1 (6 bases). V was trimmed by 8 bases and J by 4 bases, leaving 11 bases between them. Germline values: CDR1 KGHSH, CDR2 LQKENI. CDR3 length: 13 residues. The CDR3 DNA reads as TGTGCCAGCGGAGGACAGTTTAATGAAAAACTGTTTTTT. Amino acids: CASGGQFNEKLFF.

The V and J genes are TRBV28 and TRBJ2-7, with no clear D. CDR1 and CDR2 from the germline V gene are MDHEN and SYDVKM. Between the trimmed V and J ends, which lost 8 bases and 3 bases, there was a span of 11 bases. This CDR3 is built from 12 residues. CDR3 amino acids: CASRHTIYEQYF. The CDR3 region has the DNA TGTGCCAGCCGACACACCATCTACGAGCAGTACTTC.

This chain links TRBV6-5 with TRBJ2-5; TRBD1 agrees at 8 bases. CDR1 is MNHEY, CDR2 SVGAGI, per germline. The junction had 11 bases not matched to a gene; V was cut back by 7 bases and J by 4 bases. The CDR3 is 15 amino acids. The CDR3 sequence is CASTPPGGGGETQYF. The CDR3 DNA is TGTGCCAGCACCCCCCCAGGGGGCGGTGGAGAGACCCAGTACTTC.

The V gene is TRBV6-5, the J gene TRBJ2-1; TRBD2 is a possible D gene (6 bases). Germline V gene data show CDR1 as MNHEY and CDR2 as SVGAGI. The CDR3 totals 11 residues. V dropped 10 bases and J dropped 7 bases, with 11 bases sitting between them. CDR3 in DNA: TGTGCCACGGAGGGAAGGAATGAGCAGTTCTTC. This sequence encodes CATEGRNEQFF.

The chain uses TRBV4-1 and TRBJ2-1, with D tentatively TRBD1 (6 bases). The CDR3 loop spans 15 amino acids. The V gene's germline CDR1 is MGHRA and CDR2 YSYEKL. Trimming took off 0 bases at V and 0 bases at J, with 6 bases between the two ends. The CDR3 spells CASSQDRGSYNEQFF. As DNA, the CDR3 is TGCGCCAGCAGCCAAGACAGGGGCTCCTACAATGAGCAGTTCTTC.

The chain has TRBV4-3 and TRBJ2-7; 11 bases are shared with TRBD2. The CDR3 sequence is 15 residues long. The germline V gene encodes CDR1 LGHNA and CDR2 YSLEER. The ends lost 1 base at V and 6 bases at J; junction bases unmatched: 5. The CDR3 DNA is TGCGCCAGCAGCCAAGGGCTAGCGGGAGGCGGCGAGCAGTACTTC. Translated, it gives CASSQGLAGGGEQYF.

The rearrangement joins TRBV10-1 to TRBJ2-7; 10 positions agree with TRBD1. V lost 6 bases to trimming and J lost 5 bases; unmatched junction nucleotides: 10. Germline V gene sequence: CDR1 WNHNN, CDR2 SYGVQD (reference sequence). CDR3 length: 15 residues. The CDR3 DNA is TGCGCCAGCAGCGGCGGGGGGACAGGGGTCCACGAGCAGTACTTC. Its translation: CASSGGGTGVHEQYF.

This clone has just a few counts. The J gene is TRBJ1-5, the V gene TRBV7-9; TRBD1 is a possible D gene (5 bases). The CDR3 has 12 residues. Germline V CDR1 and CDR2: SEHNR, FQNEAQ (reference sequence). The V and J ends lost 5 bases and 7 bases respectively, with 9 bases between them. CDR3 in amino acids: CASSPPGQPQHF. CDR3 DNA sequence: TGTGCCAGCAGCCCCCCAGGGCAGCCCCAGCATTTT.

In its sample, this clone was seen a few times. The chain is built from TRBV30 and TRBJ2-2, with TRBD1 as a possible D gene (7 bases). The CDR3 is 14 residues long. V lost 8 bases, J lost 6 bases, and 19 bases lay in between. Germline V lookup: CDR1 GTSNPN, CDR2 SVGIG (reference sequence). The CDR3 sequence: CAQGAGGRAGELFF. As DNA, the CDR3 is TGTGCCCAAGGGGCAGGGGGGCGGGCCGGGGAGCTGTTTTTT.

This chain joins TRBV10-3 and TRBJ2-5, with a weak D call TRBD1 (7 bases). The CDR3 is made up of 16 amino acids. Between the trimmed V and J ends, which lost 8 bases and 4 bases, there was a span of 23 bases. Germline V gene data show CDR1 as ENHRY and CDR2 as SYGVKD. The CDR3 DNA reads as TGTGCCATCGGGTCGCGCGGGACAGAAGCCCGAGAGACCCAGTACTTC. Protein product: CAIGSRGTEARETQYF.

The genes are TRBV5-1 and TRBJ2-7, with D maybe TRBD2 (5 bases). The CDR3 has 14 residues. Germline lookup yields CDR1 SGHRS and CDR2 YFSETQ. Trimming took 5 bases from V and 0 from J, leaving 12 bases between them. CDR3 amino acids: CASRTAGASYEQYF. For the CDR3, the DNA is TGCGCCAGCAGGACGGCGGGTGCCTCCTACGAGCAGTACTTC. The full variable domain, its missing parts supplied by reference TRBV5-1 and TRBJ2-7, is KAGVTQTPRYLIKTRGQQVTLSCSPISGHRSVSWYQQTPGQGLQFLFEYFSETQRNKGNFPGRFSGRQFSNSRSEMNVSTLELGDSALYLCASRTAGASYEQYFGPGTRLTVT.

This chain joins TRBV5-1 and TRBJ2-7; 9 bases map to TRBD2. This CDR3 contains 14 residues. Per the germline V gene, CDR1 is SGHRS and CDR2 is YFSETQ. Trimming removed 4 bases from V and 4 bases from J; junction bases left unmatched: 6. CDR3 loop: CASSQTSGRYEQYF. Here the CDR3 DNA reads TGCGCCAGCAGCCAGACTAGCGGAAGATACGAGCAGTACTTC.

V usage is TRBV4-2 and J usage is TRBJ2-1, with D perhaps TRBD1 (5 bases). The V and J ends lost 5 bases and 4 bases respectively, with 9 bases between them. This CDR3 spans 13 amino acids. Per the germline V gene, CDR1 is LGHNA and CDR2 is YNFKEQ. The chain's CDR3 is CASSSDTYNEQFF. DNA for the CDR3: TGTGCCAGCAGCTCGGACACTTACAATGAGCAGTTCTTC.

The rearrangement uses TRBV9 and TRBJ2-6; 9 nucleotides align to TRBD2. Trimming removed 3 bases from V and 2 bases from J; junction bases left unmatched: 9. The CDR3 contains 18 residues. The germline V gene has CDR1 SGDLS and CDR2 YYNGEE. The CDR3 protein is CASSANPRLAAGANVLTF. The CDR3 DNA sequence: TGTGCCAGCAGCGCGAACCCCCGACTAGCGGCTGGGGCCAACGTCCTGACTTTC.

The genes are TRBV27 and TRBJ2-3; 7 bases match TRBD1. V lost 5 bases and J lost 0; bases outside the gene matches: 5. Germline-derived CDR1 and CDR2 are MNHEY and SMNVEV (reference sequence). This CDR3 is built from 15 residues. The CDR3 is CASSPLDRSTDTQYF. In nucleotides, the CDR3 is TGTGCCAGCAGTCCCTTGGACAGGAGCACAGATACGCAGTATTTT.

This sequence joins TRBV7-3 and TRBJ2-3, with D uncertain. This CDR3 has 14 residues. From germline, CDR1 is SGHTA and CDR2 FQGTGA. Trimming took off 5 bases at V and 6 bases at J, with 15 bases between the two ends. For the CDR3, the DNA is TGTGCCAGCAGCCGCCTCCCTAGTGTCGATACGCAGTATTTT. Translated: CASSRLPSVDTQYF.

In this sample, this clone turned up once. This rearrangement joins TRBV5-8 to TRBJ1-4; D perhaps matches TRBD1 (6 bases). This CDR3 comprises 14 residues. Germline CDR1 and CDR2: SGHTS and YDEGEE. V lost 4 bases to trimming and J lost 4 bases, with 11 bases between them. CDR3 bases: TGTGCCAGCAGCCGTGAACAGGGTAATGAAAAACTGTTTTTT. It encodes CASSREQGNEKLFF.

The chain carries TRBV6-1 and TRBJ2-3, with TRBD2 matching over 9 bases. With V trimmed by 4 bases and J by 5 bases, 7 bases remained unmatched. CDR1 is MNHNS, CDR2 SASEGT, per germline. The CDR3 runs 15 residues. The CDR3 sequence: CASSALAGVVDTQYF. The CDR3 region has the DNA TGTGCCAGCAGTGCCTTAGCGGGAGTGGTAGATACGCAGTATTTT.

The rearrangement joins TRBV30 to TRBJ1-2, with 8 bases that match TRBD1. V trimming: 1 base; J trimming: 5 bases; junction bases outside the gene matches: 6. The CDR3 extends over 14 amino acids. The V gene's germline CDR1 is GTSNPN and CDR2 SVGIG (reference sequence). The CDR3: CAWSGQGALYGYTF. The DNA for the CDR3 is TGTGCCTGGAGTGGGCAGGGGGCACTGTATGGCTACACCTTC.

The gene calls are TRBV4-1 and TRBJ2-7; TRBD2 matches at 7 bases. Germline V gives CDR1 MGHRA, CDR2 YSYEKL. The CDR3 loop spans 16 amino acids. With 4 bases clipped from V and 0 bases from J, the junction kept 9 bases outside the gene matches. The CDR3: CASSPEMGGSSYEQYF. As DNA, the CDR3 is TGCGCCAGCAGCCCAGAGATGGGGGGGAGCTCCTACGAGCAGTACTTC.

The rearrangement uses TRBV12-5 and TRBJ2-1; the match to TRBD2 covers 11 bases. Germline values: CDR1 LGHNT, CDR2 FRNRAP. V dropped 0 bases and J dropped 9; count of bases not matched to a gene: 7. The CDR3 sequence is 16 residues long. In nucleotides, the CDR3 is TGTGCTAGTGGTTTGGTATTAGCGGGAGGGCCTAGTGAGCAGTTCTTC. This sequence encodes CASGLVLAGGPSEQFF.

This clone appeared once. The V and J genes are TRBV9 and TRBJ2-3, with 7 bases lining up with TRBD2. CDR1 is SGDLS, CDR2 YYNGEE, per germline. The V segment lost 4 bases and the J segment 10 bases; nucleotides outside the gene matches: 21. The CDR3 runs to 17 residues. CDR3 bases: TGTGCCAGCAGCCTTAGTCTGGGGGAGGGTCCGGGGGATGCGCAGTATTTT. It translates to CASSLSLGEGPGDAQYF.